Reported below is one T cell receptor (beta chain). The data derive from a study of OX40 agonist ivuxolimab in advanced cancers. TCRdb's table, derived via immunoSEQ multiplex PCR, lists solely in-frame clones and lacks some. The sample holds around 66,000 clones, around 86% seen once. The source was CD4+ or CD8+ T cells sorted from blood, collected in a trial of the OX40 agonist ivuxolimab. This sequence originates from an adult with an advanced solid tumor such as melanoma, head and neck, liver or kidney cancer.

The CDR3 loop reads CASSEQGSGNTIYF. DNA of the CDR3: TGTGCCAGCAGTGAACAGGGCTCCGGAAACACCATATATTTT. The chain links TRBV2 to TRBJ1-3; D possibly corresponds to TRBD1 (5 bases). Trimming left V 2 bases short and J 4 bases short, with 9 bases between. From germline, CDR1 is SNHLY and CDR2 FYNNEI. The CDR3 length is 14 residues.